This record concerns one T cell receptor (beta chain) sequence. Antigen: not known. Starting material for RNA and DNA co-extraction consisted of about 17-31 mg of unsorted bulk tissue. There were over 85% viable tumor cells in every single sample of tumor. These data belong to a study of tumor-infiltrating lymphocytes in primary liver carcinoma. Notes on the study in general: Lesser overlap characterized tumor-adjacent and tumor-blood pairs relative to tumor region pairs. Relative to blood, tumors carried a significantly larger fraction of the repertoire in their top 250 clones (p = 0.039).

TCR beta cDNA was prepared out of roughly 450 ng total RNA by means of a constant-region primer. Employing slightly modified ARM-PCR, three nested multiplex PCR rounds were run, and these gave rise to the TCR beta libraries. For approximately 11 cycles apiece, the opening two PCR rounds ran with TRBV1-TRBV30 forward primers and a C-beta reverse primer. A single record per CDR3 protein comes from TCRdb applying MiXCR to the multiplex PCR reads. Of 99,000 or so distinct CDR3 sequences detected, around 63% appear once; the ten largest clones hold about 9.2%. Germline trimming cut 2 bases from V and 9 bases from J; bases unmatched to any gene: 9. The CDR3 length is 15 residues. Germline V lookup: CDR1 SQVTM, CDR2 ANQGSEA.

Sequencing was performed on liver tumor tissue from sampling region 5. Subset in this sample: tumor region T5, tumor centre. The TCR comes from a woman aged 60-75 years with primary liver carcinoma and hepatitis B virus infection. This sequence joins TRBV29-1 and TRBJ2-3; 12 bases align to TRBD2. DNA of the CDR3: TGCAGCGTTGAACCGACTAGCGGGAGCACAGGGACGCAGTATTTT. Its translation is CSVEPTSGSTGTQYF.